These T cell receptor beta chains were read from a single sample in a study of T cells in Graves' hyperthyroidism and ophthalmopathy. TCRdb ran MiXCR on the multiplex PCR reads and lists one entry per CDR3 protein. The sample records almost 600,000 distinct CDR3 sequences, about 15% being singletons. The sample was blood. The source of these receptors is a woman under 40 with Graves' hyperthyroidism that later progressed to Graves' ophthalmopathy. Each CDR3 is given with its conserved first and last residue. The D gene is left open where the match is weak. Size tells how often a clone was seen (once, few, many) or the class of an expanded clone, and some rows leave it out.

CDR3aa: CSALAQNTEAFF
CDR3nt: TGCAGTGCTCTAGCCCAGAACACTGAAGCTTTCTTT
v_gene: TRBV20-1
abundance: many
len: 12
d_gene: -
j_gene: TRBJ1-1

CDR3aa: CASSLYTGGGGYTF
CDR3nt: TGTGCCAGCAGTTTATACACAGGGGGCGGTGGCTACACCTTC
v_gene: TRBV28
abundance: -
len: 14
d_gene: TRBD1
j_gene: TRBJ1-2

CDR3aa: CSARVLAGGPDTQYF
CDR3nt: TGCAGTGCTAGGGTTCTAGCGGGAGGGCCAGATACGCAGTATTTT
v_gene: TRBV20-1
abundance: few
len: 15
d_gene: TRBD2
j_gene: TRBJ2-3

CDR3aa: CASSQVYRGPYEQYF
CDR3nt: TGTGCCAGCAGCCAAGTTTACAGGGGCCCCTACGAGCAGTACTTC
v_gene: TRBV3-1
abundance: many
len: 15
d_gene: TRBD1
j_gene: TRBJ2-7

CDR3aa: CASSVVPLGTGELFF
CDR3nt: TGTGCCAGCAGCGTAGTCCCGCTGGGGACCGGGGAGCTGTTTTTT
v_gene: TRBV9
abundance: many
len: 15
d_gene: -
j_gene: TRBJ2-2

CDR3aa: CASSQTSHPKEGYTF
CDR3nt: TGTGCCAGCAGCCAAACATCCCACCCTAAGGAAGGCTACACCTTC
v_gene: TRBV7-3
abundance: many
len: 15
d_gene: -
j_gene: TRBJ1-2

CDR3aa: CSVSPGTASYEQYF
CDR3nt: TGCAGTGTTTCCCCCGGGACAGCTTCCTACGAGCAGTACTTC
v_gene: TRBV20-1
abundance: many
len: 14
d_gene: TRBD1
j_gene: TRBJ2-7

CDR3aa: CASSFLGGGYGYTF
CDR3nt: TGTGCCAGCAGTTTCCTCGGGGGCGGATATGGCTACACCTTC
v_gene: TRBV27
abundance: many
len: 14
d_gene: -
j_gene: TRBJ1-2

CDR3aa: CAWAEFREQFF
CDR3nt: TGTGCCTGGGCTGAATTTAGGGAGCAGTTCTTC
v_gene: TRBV30
abundance: many
len: 11
d_gene: -
j_gene: TRBJ2-1

CDR3aa: CASSSPPGTGLSYF
CDR3nt: TGTGCCAGCAGTTCCCCTCCGGGGACAGGGCTTTCGTACTTC
v_gene: TRBV28
abundance: -
len: 14
d_gene: TRBD1
j_gene: TRBJ2-5

CDR3aa: CASRSGTGVAWGNQPQHF
CDR3nt: TGTGCCAGCAGGTCCGGGACAGGGGTAGCGTGGGGCAATCAGCCCCAGCATTTT
v_gene: TRBV6-1
abundance: -
len: 18
d_gene: TRBD1
j_gene: TRBJ1-5

CDR3aa: CASSLLSQNTGELFF
CDR3nt: TGTGCCAGCAGTTTATTGTCACAGAACACCGGGGAGCTGTTTTTT
v_gene: TRBV28
abundance: few
len: 15
d_gene: -
j_gene: TRBJ2-2

CDR3aa: CASSQGRQGQETQYF
CDR3nt: TGTGCCAGCAGCCAAGGGAGACAGGGACAAGAGACCCAGTACTTC
v_gene: TRBV3-1
abundance: few
len: 15
d_gene: TRBD1
j_gene: TRBJ2-5

CDR3aa: CASNPPSSNTQYF
CDR3nt: TGTGCCAGCAATCCCCCAAGCTCAAATACGCAGTATTTT
v_gene: TRBV27
abundance: few
len: 13
d_gene: -
j_gene: TRBJ2-3

CDR3aa: CASSLEQGYGYTF
CDR3nt: TGTGCCAGCAGTTTAGAACAGGGCTATGGCTACACCTTC
v_gene: TRBV12-3/TRBV12-4
abundance: -
len: 13
d_gene: -
j_gene: TRBJ1-2

CDR3aa: CASASWGTGELFF
CDR3nt: TGCGCCAGCGCCTCCTGGGGAACCGGGGAGCTGTTTTTT
v_gene: TRBV4-1
abundance: -
len: 13
d_gene: -
j_gene: TRBJ2-2

CDR3aa: CASSPSGSISDTQYF
CDR3nt: TGTGCCAGCAGCCCTAGCGGGAGCATCTCAGATACGCAGTATTTT
v_gene: TRBV3-1
abundance: many
len: 15
d_gene: TRBD2
j_gene: TRBJ2-3

CDR3aa: CASSQPTGEERGYTF
CDR3nt: TGCGCCAGCAGCCAGCCCACAGGGGAAGAGCGTGGCTACACCTTC
v_gene: TRBV4-1
abundance: many
len: 15
d_gene: TRBD1
j_gene: TRBJ1-2

CDR3aa: CASSQGQGAEQYF
CDR3nt: TGCGCCAGCAGCCAAGGGCAGGGGGCCGAGCAGTACTTC
v_gene: TRBV4-3
abundance: few
len: 13
d_gene: TRBD1
j_gene: TRBJ2-7

CDR3aa: CASSLSGTGIHGYTF
CDR3nt: TGTGCCAGTAGTCTCTCCGGGACAGGGATCCATGGCTACACCTTC
v_gene: TRBV19
abundance: once
len: 15
d_gene: TRBD1
j_gene: TRBJ1-2

CDR3aa: CASSVGWEGGTEAFF
CDR3nt: TGTGCCAGCAGCGTAGGGTGGGAGGGGGGCACTGAAGCTTTCTTT
v_gene: TRBV9
abundance: many
len: 15
d_gene: -
j_gene: TRBJ1-1

CDR3aa: CASSSLANRPFANTGELFF
CDR3nt: TGTGCCAGCAGCTCCTTAGCGAACCGCCCCTTTGCGAACACCGGGGAGCTGTTTTTT
v_gene: TRBV11-3
abundance: -
len: 19
d_gene: -
j_gene: TRBJ2-2

CDR3aa: CASSPRQREINEQFF
CDR3nt: TGTGCCAGCAGTCCCCGCCAGCGGGAGATCAATGAGCAGTTCTTC
v_gene: TRBV2
abundance: few
len: 15
d_gene: TRBD2
j_gene: TRBJ2-1

CDR3aa: CATTPSGTYEQYF
CDR3nt: TGTGCCACTACACCTAGCGGAACCTACGAGCAGTACTTC
v_gene: TRBV19
abundance: few
len: 13
d_gene: TRBD2
j_gene: TRBJ2-7

CDR3aa: CASSLASTEQGLSNTEAFF
CDR3nt: TGTGCCAGCAGTTTAGCGAGTACCGAACAGGGGCTTAGCAACACTGAAGCTTTCTTT
v_gene: TRBV12-3/TRBV12-4
abundance: -
len: 19
d_gene: TRBD1
j_gene: TRBJ1-1

CDR3aa: CASSSSGTGDSYEQYF
CDR3nt: TGTGCCAGCAGTTCATCCGGGACAGGGGATTCCTACGAGCAGTACTTC
v_gene: TRBV12-3/TRBV12-4
abundance: many
len: 16
d_gene: TRBD1
j_gene: TRBJ2-7

CDR3aa: CASSFERDNEQFF
CDR3nt: TGTGCCAGCAGCTTTGAGAGGGACAATGAGCAGTTCTTC
v_gene: TRBV11-3
abundance: many
len: 13
d_gene: -
j_gene: TRBJ2-1

CDR3aa: CASSRDVYGYTF
CDR3nt: TGTGCCAGCAGCCGAGACGTGTATGGCTACACCTTC
v_gene: TRBV5-6
abundance: -
len: 12
d_gene: -
j_gene: TRBJ1-2

CDR3aa: CASSLLVPGGAPESYEQYF
CDR3nt: TGTGCCAGCAGTTTATTGGTCCCGGGGGGCGCCCCGGAAAGCTACGAGCAGTACTTC
v_gene: TRBV27
abundance: -
len: 19
d_gene: -
j_gene: TRBJ2-7

CDR3aa: CASSYSGQGVDQPQHF
CDR3nt: TGTGCCAGCAGTTACTCCGGACAGGGGGTGGATCAGCCCCAGCATTTT
v_gene: TRBV6-2/TRBV6-3
abundance: many
len: 16
d_gene: TRBD1
j_gene: TRBJ1-5

CDR3aa: CASRQPGLRSSPLHF
CDR3nt: TGTGCCAGCAGACAACCGGGACTTCGGAGTTCACCCCTCCACTTT
v_gene: TRBV11-2
abundance: few
len: 15
d_gene: -
j_gene: TRBJ1-6

CDR3aa: CATKPGGGSQETQYF
CDR3nt: TGTGCCACCAAGCCCGGAGGGGGTTCCCAAGAGACCCAGTACTTC
v_gene: TRBV24-1
abundance: -
len: 15
d_gene: -
j_gene: TRBJ2-5

CDR3aa: CASSGSGSLGEQFF
CDR3nt: TGTGCCAGCAGCGGTAGCGGGAGCTTGGGTGAGCAGTTCTTC
v_gene: TRBV9
abundance: few
len: 14
d_gene: TRBD2
j_gene: TRBJ2-1

CDR3aa: CASSGSWTSGAYNEQFF
CDR3nt: TGTGCCAGCAGTGGGTCCTGGACTAGCGGGGCCTACAATGAGCAGTTCTTC
v_gene: TRBV6-1
abundance: many
len: 17
d_gene: TRBD2
j_gene: TRBJ2-1

CDR3aa: CASSQTTEAFF
CDR3nt: TGTGCCAGCAGCCAGACGACAGAAGCTTTCTTT
v_gene: TRBV3-1
abundance: many
len: 11
d_gene: -
j_gene: TRBJ1-1

CDR3aa: CASSQDWLDDTQYF
CDR3nt: TGCGCCAGCAGCCAAGATTGGCTAGATGATACGCAGTATTTT
v_gene: TRBV11-2
abundance: -
len: 14
d_gene: -
j_gene: TRBJ2-3

CDR3aa: CASSRGREDEQYF
CDR3nt: TGTGCCAGCAGCCGGGGGAGGGAGGACGAGCAGTACTTC
v_gene: TRBV7-2
abundance: many
len: 13
d_gene: TRBD2
j_gene: TRBJ2-7

CDR3aa: CASSLGLLVTDTQYF
CDR3nt: TGTGCCAGCAGCCTTGGACTTCTTGTGACAGATACGCAGTATTTT
v_gene: TRBV7-2
abundance: -
len: 15
d_gene: -
j_gene: TRBJ2-3

CDR3aa: CASSNLDSNQPQHF
CDR3nt: TGTGCCAGCAGTAATCTCGATAGCAATCAGCCCCAGCATTTT
v_gene: TRBV6-2/TRBV6-3
abundance: many
len: 14
d_gene: -
j_gene: TRBJ1-5

CDR3aa: CASSVLAGVRSTDTQYF
CDR3nt: TGTGCCAGCAGTGTGCTAGCGGGAGTAAGGAGCACAGATACGCAGTATTTT
v_gene: TRBV2
abundance: -
len: 17
d_gene: TRBD2
j_gene: TRBJ2-3